This record looks at one T cell receptor (beta chain) sequence and its context. The antigen remains undetermined. The protocol was immunoSEQ multiplex PCR, while the TCRdb copy is restricted to in-frame clones and leaves out a portion. The sample records approximately 180,000 clones, just under 95% being singletons. This CDR3 spans 18 amino acids. V shed 1 base and J shed 2 bases, with 21 bases lying between them. Germline loops: CDR1 LNHNV, CDR2 YYDKDF (reference sequence). This record comes from a study of T cell responses to AZD1222 COVID-19 vaccine. Regarding the study as a whole: The study found Spike-specific TCR breadth and depth rose after two AZD1222 doses. The peak T cell response came first, and repertoires were sampled only after it.

Sequences were derived from peripheral blood, sampled 28 days after the second dose of the MenACWY control vaccine. V usage is TRBV15 and J usage is TRBJ2-7; unclear D gene. The origin of this receptor is an adult who received the MenACWY meningococcal vaccine as a control. The CDR3 nucleotides read TGTGCCACCAGCAGAGCGCCTTCCTCTAGGTCCCGCGCCTACGAGCAGTACTTC. It encodes CATSRAPSSRSRAYEQYF.